The 21 T cell receptor beta chains in this list originate from one sample, sequenced in a study of blood T cell repertoires in COVID-19. Some clones are missing from TCRdb's copy, which holds only in-frame ones; the method was immunoSEQ multiplex PCR. Counted here are under 550,000 clones, about 90% occurring once; the ten biggest clones make up less than 0.95%. The sequenced sample was peripheral blood. All receptors derive from a man between 18 and 29 years old with COVID-19, enrolled during active disease.

The rearrangement links TRBV16 to TRBJ2-5; the D gene is possibly TRBD2 (6 bases). The V and J ends lost 4 bases and 5 bases respectively, with 17 bases between them. Germline V gives CDR1 KGHSY, CDR2 FQNENV. This CDR3 contains 15 residues. The DNA of the CDR3 is TGTGCCAGCAGCCGCGACGGGACTCCAGCGGAGACCCAGTACTTC. Protein sequence: CASSRDGTPAETQYF.

Note on this clone: This could be a read error, since a much larger clone is one nucleotide away. V usage is TRBV5-1 and J usage is TRBJ2-7; TRBD1 is a possible D gene (6 bases). The germline V gene has CDR1 SGHRS and CDR2 YFSETQ. V was shortened by 0 bases and J by 3 bases, with 7 bases between the two germline ends. The CDR3 totals 13 residues. For the CDR3, the DNA is TGCGCCAGCAGCTTGGGACAGGTCTACGAGCAGTACTTC. It encodes CASSLGQVYEQYF.

This clone was seen once. This chain links TRBV15 with TRBJ2-1; 8 bases are shared with TRBD2. J gave up 5 bases and V 3 bases, and 9 bases lay outside the gene matches. The CDR3 runs 16 residues. CDR1 and CDR2 (germline): LNHNV, YYDKDF (reference sequence). The CDR3 spells CATSSPSTSGNNEQFF. As DNA, the CDR3 is TGTGCCACCAGCAGTCCGTCCACTAGCGGAAACAATGAGCAGTTCTTC. Based on the CDR3 plus reference TRBV15 and TRBJ2-1, the full variable domain is DAMVIQNPRYQVTQFGKPVTLSCSQTLNHNVMYWYQQKSSQAPKLLFHYYDKDFNNEADTPDNFQSRRPNTSFCFLDIRSPGLGDTAMYLCATSSPSTSGNNEQFFGPGTRLTVL.

The chain couples TRBV20-1 to TRBJ1-2; TRBD1 agrees at 8 bases. CDR1 is DFQATT, CDR2 SNEGSKA, per germline (reference sequence). Trimming cost V 3 bases and J 4 bases; bases outside gene matches: 1. CDR3 length: 12 residues. Written as DNA, the CDR3 is TGCAGTGCTAGTCAGGGGGCCTATGGCTACACCTTC. This encodes CSASQGAYGYTF.

CDR3 nucleotides: TGTGCCAGCGTGAGGCTAGCGGGAGTTTATGATACGCAGTATTTT. Protein product: CASVRLAGVYDTQYF. The rearrangement links TRBV27 to TRBJ2-3; 10 positions agree with TRBD2. Trimming took 8 bases from V and 6 from J; bases not matched to a gene: 11. CDR1 MNHEY and CDR2 SMNVEV come from the germline V gene (reference sequence). The CDR3 loop spans 15 amino acids.

The genes are TRBV5-5 and TRBJ2-7; 8 nucleotides line up with TRBD2. CDR1 and CDR2 from the germline V gene are SGHKS and YYEKEE (reference sequence). The CDR3 covers 13 residues. The ends lost 4 bases at V and 2 bases at J; junction bases unmatched: 2. This CDR3 reads CASSREGTYEQYF. For the CDR3, the DNA is TGTGCCAGCAGCCGGGAGGGTACCTACGAGCAGTACTTC. The full variable domain, in which reference TRBV5-5 and TRBJ2-7 provide the parts outside the CDR3, is DAGVTQSPTHLIKTRGQQVTLRCSPISGHKSVSWYQQVLGQGPQFIFQYYEKEERGRGNFPDRFSARQFPNYSSELNVNALLLGDSALYLCASSREGTYEQYFGPGTRLTVT.

The CDR3: CASRAGSNTGELFF. Written as DNA, the CDR3 is TGTGCCAGCAGGGCGGGATCGAACACCGGGGAGCTGTTTTTT. V is TRBV6-5 and J is TRBJ2-2; possibly TRBD2 for D (6 bases). V dropped 6 bases and J dropped 0 bases, with 8 bases sitting between them. This CDR3 comprises 14 residues. Germline values: CDR1 MNHEY, CDR2 SVGAGI.

This clone was detected once. The chain has TRBV11-3 and TRBJ2-7; TRBD2 agrees at 9 bases. J gave up 1 base and V 7 bases, and 8 bases lay outside the gene matches. Germline lookup yields CDR1 SGHNT and CDR2 YENEEA. This CDR3 has 15 residues. The CDR3 loop is CASTSLAGYSYEQYF. The DNA of the CDR3 is TGTGCCAGCACGAGTCTAGCGGGATATTCCTACGAGCAGTACTTC.

This sequence joins TRBV7-9 and TRBJ1-3; D remains ambiguous. The CDR3 covers 14 residues. Trimming shortened V by 5 bases and J by 4 bases, and 12 bases separated the two germline ends. Germline V CDR1 and CDR2: SEHNR, FQNEAQ (reference sequence). The CDR3 region is CASSPPLRGNTIYF. In nucleotides, the CDR3 is TGTGCCAGCAGCCCACCACTTCGGGGAAACACCATATATTTT.

V is TRBV2 and J is TRBJ2-3, with 9 bases that match TRBD1. With V trimmed by 4 bases and J by 1 base, 3 bases remained unmatched. Germline V gene lookup returns CDR1 SNHLY and CDR2 FYNNEI. The CDR3 is 15 amino acids. The CDR3 sequence: CASSATGGGTDTQYF. The CDR3, as DNA: TGTGCCAGCAGTGCGACAGGGGGAGGCACAGATACGCAGTATTTT.

In its sample, this clone was seen a few times. V usage is TRBV19 and J usage is TRBJ1-5, with D unresolved. The CDR3 runs to 14 residues. The germline V gene has CDR1 LNHDA and CDR2 SQIVND (reference sequence). V gave up 5 bases and J gave up 1 base, with 9 bases separating them. DNA of the CDR3: TGTGCCAGTAGTCAACACCCAAGCAATCAGCCCCAGCATTTT. This encodes CASSQHPSNQPQHF. Variable domain in full (rest from reference TRBV19 and TRBJ1-5): DGGITQSPKYLFRKEGQNVTLSCEQNLNHDAMYWYRQDPGQGLRLIYYSQIVNDFQKGDIAEGYSVSREKKESFPLTVTSAQKNPTAFYLCASSQHPSNQPQHFGDGTRLSIL.

As DNA, the CDR3 is TGCGCCAGCAGCTCGGGACTTTCCTACGAGCAGTACTTC. It encodes CASSSGLSYEQYF. V gene TRBV5-1 combines with J gene TRBJ2-7; D might be TRBD2 (6 bases). V was shortened by 3 bases and J by 1 base, with 8 bases between the two germline ends. The CDR3 totals 13 residues. Germline V CDR1 and CDR2: SGHRS, YFSETQ. The complete variable domain, with remaining parts taken from reference TRBV5-1 and TRBJ2-7, reads KAGVTQTPRYLIKTRGQQVTLSCSPISGHRSVSWYQQTPGQGLQFLFEYFSETQRNKGNFPGRFSGRQFSNSRSEMNVSTLELGDSALYLCASSSGLSYEQYFGPGTRLTVT.

CDR3 region: CASSLRGFGEKLFF. CDR3 bases: TGTGCCAGCAGCTTACGGGGGTTTGGTGAAAAACTGTTTTTT. V usage is TRBV13 and J usage is TRBJ1-4; the D gene is possibly TRBD1 (5 bases). Germline lookup yields CDR1 PRHDT and CDR2 FYEKMQ (reference sequence). Deletions cut 2 bases from V and 7 bases from J, with 11 bases between. This CDR3 comprises 14 residues.

This chain connects TRBV7-9 to TRBJ1-1; D possibly corresponds to TRBD1 (6 bases). Trimming removed 5 bases at V and 4 bases at J, with 8 bases between. The CDR3 extends over 12 amino acids. Germline values: CDR1 SEHNR, CDR2 FQNEAQ (reference sequence). CDR3 amino acids: CASSQGGTEAFF. The CDR3 nucleotides are TGTGCCAGCAGCCAAGGGGGCACTGAAGCTTTCTTT.

This clone was picked up a small number of times. The chain employs TRBV7-9 and TRBJ2-7, with 10 positions matching TRBD2. The CDR3 is 15 residues long. Germline CDR1 is SEHNR and CDR2 is FQNEAQ (reference sequence). With 5 bases clipped from V and 5 bases from J, the junction kept 9 bases outside the gene matches. The CDR3 spells CASSRGSGGRNEQYF. The DNA for the CDR3 is TGTGCCAGCAGCCGAGGTAGCGGGGGGCGAAACGAGCAGTACTTC.

The CDR3 loop reads CASSLLVRGELFF. The CDR3 coding sequence is TGTGCCAGCAGTTTACTAGTTCGCGGGGAGCTGTTTTTT. J is TRBJ2-2 and V is TRBV12-3 or TRBV12-4; no firm D call. This CDR3 region has 13 residues. The V end lost 2 bases, the J end lost 7 bases, and 8 bases lay between the germline ends.

This clone was counted between two and nine times. This chain joins TRBV4-2 and TRBJ2-5; 12 bases align to TRBD1. V shed 4 bases, J shed 5 bases, and the junction held 8 bases outside the gene matches. CDR1 is LGHNA and CDR2 is YNFKEQ in the germline V gene. The length of the CDR3 is 16 residues. CDR3 sequence: CASSLPGTGGYETQYF. CDR3 coding DNA: TGTGCCAGCAGCCTCCCCGGGACAGGGGGCTACGAGACCCAGTACTTC.

The rearrangement links TRBV29-1 to TRBJ1-3; D may be TRBD1 (5 bases). The CDR3 contains 14 residues. Trimming removed 6 bases at V and 6 bases at J, with 18 bases between. Germline CDR1 SQVTM, CDR2 ANQGSEA. CDR3 sequence: CSVDGRGGLNTIYF. In DNA, the CDR3 is TGCAGCGTAGACGGGCGGGGGGGTTTAAACACCATATATTTT.

The V gene is TRBV6-5, the J gene TRBJ2-7; possibly TRBD1 for D (6 bases). V was trimmed by 0 bases and J by 4 bases, leaving 13 bases between them. Germline lookup yields CDR1 MNHEY and CDR2 SVGAGI. The CDR3 extends over 15 amino acids. Written as DNA, the CDR3 is TGTGCCAGCAGTTACTCGCACGGACAGCCATACGAGCAGTACTTC. This translates into CASSYSHGQPYEQYF.

This rearrangement joins TRBV30 to TRBJ2-7; D remains unclear. CDR1 and CDR2 (germline): GTSNPN, SVGIG (reference sequence). V gave up 0 bases and J gave up 3 bases, with 9 bases separating them. The CDR3 spans 13 residues. CDR3 amino acids: CAWSVSFFYEQYF. In DNA, the CDR3 is TGTGCCTGGAGTGTATCCTTTTTCTACGAGCAGTACTTC.

This clone was seen just once. The V gene is TRBV19, the J gene TRBJ2-1, with TRBD2 identical over 10 bases. J lost 5 bases, V lost 5 bases, and 6 bases had no gene match. Looked up from germline, CDR1 is LNHDA and CDR2 is SQIVND (reference sequence). The CDR3 spans 15 residues. DNA of the CDR3: TGTGCCAGTAGTGCACTAGCGGGAACCCACAATGAGCAGTTCTTC. As protein: CASSALAGTHNEQFF.